The 26 T cell receptor beta chains presented below share a single source sample, sequenced in a study of beta chain features in type 1 diabetes. General study findings and limits: All four CD4+ subsets of Type 1 diabetes patients contained TCRB CDR3s that were moderately but significantly shorter.

TCRB transcripts that were expressed got sequenced, as all of the isolated RNA had been reverse transcribed. Method: immunoSEQ multiplex PCR; TCRdb's copy keeps in-frame clones and lacks some. Here the sample spans about 660,000 clones, about 14% being singletons. No antigen has been assigned to these receptors. The material sequenced was naive CD4+ T cells from blood. Source of these receptors: a young man with type 1 diabetes.

The V and J genes are TRBV7-2 and TRBJ2-7; TRBD1 matches 9 bases. J gave up 0 bases and V 3 bases, and 6 bases lay outside the gene matches. The CDR3 is 16 residues long. Germline V gene lookup returns CDR1 SGHTA and CDR2 FQGNSA. This chain's CDR3 is CASSFAGTGLSYEQYF. The CDR3 DNA follows: TGTGCCAGCAGCTTTGCCGGGACAGGGCTCTCCTACGAGCAGTACTTC.

The chain links TRBV29-1 to TRBJ1-2; perhaps TRBD1 as D (6 bases). The length of the CDR3 is 16 residues. Per germline, CDR1 SQVTM and CDR2 ANQGSEA. The V end was cut by 8 bases, the J end by 5 bases, with 27 bases between. The CDR3 region is CSTFYRTALWRYGYTF. As DNA, the CDR3 is TGCAGCACCTTTTATAGGACAGCTCTCTGGCGGTATGGCTACACCTTC.

This clone was counted only a few times. This chain joins TRBV11-3 and TRBJ2-1, with D hard to call. In germline, CDR1 is SGHNT, CDR2 YENEEA. V was cut by 0 bases and J by 15 bases, with 18 bases left in between. The CDR3 runs 14 residues. The CDR3 sequence: CASSLDRIDNKVFF. The CDR3 DNA follows: TGTGCCAGCAGCTTAGATCGTATAGACAACAAGGTGTTCTTC.

J is TRBJ1-4 and V is TRBV2, with D hard to call. Between the trimmed V and J ends, which lost 6 bases and 7 bases, there was a span of 12 bases. CDR3 length equals 13 residues. Germline loops: CDR1 SNHLY, CDR2 FYNNEI. CDR3 sequence reads: CASREQYSEKLFF. Written as DNA, the CDR3 is TGTGCCAGCAGGGAACAATATTCTGAAAAACTGTTTTTT.

This clone was seen more than once but under ten times. This rearrangement joins TRBV7-3 to TRBJ1-2; D is uncertain. V was clipped by 5 bases and J by 8 bases, with 15 bases between them. Germline CDR1 is SGHTA and CDR2 is FQGTGA. The CDR3 contains 13 residues. This CDR3 reads CASSTGPLAGYTF. CDR3 nucleotides: TGTGCCAGCAGCACCGGGCCCCTCGCGGGCTACACCTTC.

V gene TRBV18 combines with J gene TRBJ2-7; 8 bases line up with TRBD1. CDR1 and CDR2 from the germline V gene are KGHSH and LQKENI. Unmatched junction bases numbered 6, after V lost 3 bases and J lost 5 bases. CDR3 length: 14 amino acids. The CDR3 sequence is CASSPNRGYNEQYF. Written as DNA, the CDR3 is TGTGCCAGCTCACCGAACAGGGGGTATAACGAGCAGTACTTC.

This chain connects TRBV9 to TRBJ2-1, with 7 nucleotides matching TRBD1. Per germline, CDR1 SGDLS and CDR2 YYNGEE. J gave up 4 bases and V 0 bases, and 7 bases lay outside the gene matches. The length of the CDR3 is 16 residues. The CDR3, as DNA: TGTGCCAGCAGCGTAGAGGCAGGGGGATTTTACAATGAGCAGTTCTTC. Its protein is CASSVEAGGFYNEQFF.

This clone was observed a handful of times. The V call is TRBV28, the J call TRBJ1-6, with D possibly being TRBD1 (6 bases). The CDR3 has 15 amino acids. The V and J ends lost 7 bases and 8 bases respectively, with 18 bases between them. CDR1 and CDR2 (germline): MDHEN, SYDVKM. The CDR3 is CASMGGGEAHSPLHF. CDR3 sequence (DNA): TGTGCCAGCATGGGGGGGGGCGAAGCCCATTCACCCCTCCACTTT.

The chain carries TRBV2 and TRBJ2-7; 8 bases map to TRBD1. Germline V gene sequence: CDR1 SNHLY, CDR2 FYNNEI. The CDR3 has 14 residues. V was pared by 6 bases and J by 5 bases, with 9 bases of the junction left unmatched. CDR3 DNA sequence: TGTGCCAGCAGGGGCGGACAGGGCTGGGACGAGCAGTACTTC. This codes for CASRGGQGWDEQYF.

There are a few counts of this clone. The chain recombines TRBV11-3 with TRBJ2-1; 10 bases agree with TRBD2. The germline CDR1 and CDR2 sequences are SGHNT and YENEEA. The trim removed 1 base at V and 8 bases at J, leaving 8 bases unmatched. This CDR3 is built from 16 residues. In DNA form, the CDR3 reads TGTGCCAGCAGCTTAGCGCCGGCTAGCGGGAGTGATGAGCAGTTCTTC. Residues: CASSLAPASGSDEQFF.

This clone was counted between two and nine times. The CDR3 region has the DNA TGTGCCAGCAGTTTCTCCGGGGGCAGCTATGGCTACACCTTC. This codes for CASSFSGGSYGYTF. J is TRBJ1-2 and V is TRBV28, with TRBD1 as a possible D gene (6 bases). This CDR3 has 14 residues. CDR1 MDHEN and CDR2 SYDVKM come from the germline V gene. The V gene lost 3 bases and the J gene lost 4 bases, with 12 bases spanning the gap.

To note about this clone: A much larger clone sits a single nucleotide away, making a read error possible. The CDR3, as DNA: TGTGCCAGCAGTTCCCGGGACGAGCAGTACTTC. Its protein product is CASSSRDEQYF. V is TRBV28 and J is TRBJ2-7; D uncertain. The CDR3 is made up of 11 amino acids. The germline V gene encodes CDR1 MDHEN and CDR2 SYDVKM. V was pared by 4 bases and J by 5 bases, with 6 bases between.

This clone was observed once. The J gene is TRBJ2-3, the V gene TRBV5-6, with a possible D match to TRBD1 (5 bases). The germline CDR1 and CDR2 sequences are SGHDT and YYEEEE. Trimming shortened V by 5 bases and J by 4 bases, and 8 bases separated the two germline ends. The CDR3 extends over 12 amino acids. The CDR3 coding sequence is TGTGCCAGCAGGATAGGGGCAGATACGCAGTATTTT. This codes for CASRIGADTQYF.

Details on this clone: The same CDR3 also results from other DNA sequences found in this sample. The gene calls are TRBV11-2 and TRBJ2-1; D not certain. CDR1 and CDR2 (germline): SGHAT, FQNNGV. CDR3 length: 13 residues. Trimming pared 1 base from V and 4 bases from J, leaving 5 bases between. CDR3 protein: CASSLVGYNEQFF. The CDR3 DNA reads TGTGCCAGCAGCTTAGTCGGGTACAATGAGCAGTTCTTC.

This chain uses TRBV5-6 with TRBJ2-3, with D perhaps being TRBD1 or TRBD2 (5 bases each). V lost 1 base to trimming and J lost 1 base, with 10 bases between them. Germline V gene data show CDR1 as SGHDT and CDR2 as YYEEEE. This CDR3 region has 15 residues. The CDR3 region is CASSLRTGRTDTQYF. The CDR3 coding sequence is TGTGCCAGCAGCTTGAGGACGGGACGCACAGATACGCAGTATTTT.

The V and J genes are TRBV2 and TRBJ2-2, with TRBD2 identical over 14 bases. V dropped 4 bases and J dropped 5; count of bases not matched to a gene: 0. Germline CDR1 and CDR2: SNHLY and FYNNEI. CDR3 size: 15 residues. This CDR3 is CASSGLAGGTGELFF. CDR3 DNA: TGTGCCAGCAGTGGACTAGCGGGAGGGACCGGGGAGCTGTTTTTT.

In this sample, this clone turned up a few times. This sequence joins TRBV4-3 and TRBJ2-4; TRBD2 aligns across 9 bases. With V trimmed by 0 bases and J by 0 bases, 15 bases remained unmatched. CDR3 length: 21 residues. From germline, CDR1 is LGHNA and CDR2 YSLEER. CDR3 amino acids: CASSQDRVAGETSLAKNIQYF. CDR3 nucleotide sequence: TGCGCCAGCAGCCAAGATCGAGTAGCGGGGGAGACCTCCCTAGCCAAAAACATTCAGTACTTC.

This chain joins TRBV7-2 and TRBJ2-1; 10 positions match TRBD1. CDR1 and CDR2 (germline): SGHTA, FQGNSA. The CDR3 consists of 15 residues. J was trimmed by 13 bases and V by 4 bases; bases with no gene match: 13. The chain's CDR3 is CASSSAGTGAPGQFF. The CDR3 nucleotides read TGTGCCAGCAGCTCCGCCGGGACAGGGGCCCCCGGACAGTTCTTC.

The chain's CDR3 is CASSQEDRQNTEAFF. The CDR3 DNA sequence: TGTGCCAGCAGCCAAGAAGACAGACAGAACACTGAAGCTTTCTTT. The genes are TRBV4-2 and TRBJ1-1, with D tentatively TRBD1 (5 bases). This CDR3 is 15 amino acids long. Between the trimmed V and J ends, which lost 0 bases and 1 base, there was a span of 9 bases. Germline V lookup: CDR1 LGHNA, CDR2 YNFKEQ.

V and J are TRBV5-1 and TRBJ2-3, with 8 nucleotides matching TRBD2. This CDR3 is 14 amino acids long. V lost 4 bases and J lost 5; bases outside the gene matches: 6. From germline, CDR1 is SGHRS and CDR2 YFSETQ. The CDR3 sequence: CASSIGTSQDTQYF. DNA for the CDR3: TGCGCCAGCAGCATAGGGACTAGTCAAGATACGCAGTATTTT.

The rearrangement uses TRBV9 and TRBJ1-2, with 7 bases aligning to TRBD1. The junction had 10 bases not matched to a gene; V was cut back by 2 bases and J by 3 bases. CDR1 is SGDLS, CDR2 YYNGEE, per germline. The CDR3 covers 16 residues. The CDR3 nucleotides read TGTGCCAGCAGCGTCGCAGGGACAGCTAACGACTATGGCTACACCTTC. The encoded protein is CASSVAGTANDYGYTF.

The V gene is TRBV7-9, the J gene TRBJ2-5, with D perhaps TRBD2 (5 bases). Germline values: CDR1 SEHNR, CDR2 FQNEAQ (reference sequence). There are 17 residues in the CDR3. The V end lost 7 bases, the J end lost 2 bases, and 23 bases lay between the germline ends. CDR3 amino acids: CASNFRSRGLSQETQYF. The DNA for the CDR3 is TGTGCCAGCAACTTTAGGTCCCGGGGTCTGAGTCAAGAGACCCAGTACTTC.

The gene calls are TRBV5-1 and TRBJ2-3; D is unresolved. The CDR3 consists of 15 residues. V lost 3 bases and J 7 bases, leaving 18 bases between the germline ends. Germline loops: CDR1 SGHRS, CDR2 YFSETQ. CDR3 DNA: TGCGCCAGCAGCTATAGTCCCGGGTCTGGGTATACGCAGTATTTT. Its translation is CASSYSPGSGYTQYF.

This clone was counted between two and nine times. The rearrangement links TRBV18 to TRBJ2-5; 8 positions match TRBD1. From germline, CDR1 is KGHSH and CDR2 LQKENI. V lost 8 bases and J lost 2; bases outside the gene matches: 4. This CDR3 has 13 amino acids. The CDR3 loop reads CASRTGLQETQYF. CDR3 coding DNA: TGTGCCAGCCGGACAGGGCTACAAGAGACCCAGTACTTC.

This clone was observed a handful of times. This chain joins TRBV27 and TRBJ2-7, with no clear D. Germline-derived CDR1 and CDR2 are MNHEY and SMNVEV (reference sequence). This CDR3 contains 12 residues. V lost 7 bases and J 6 bases, leaving 13 bases between the germline ends. The CDR3 DNA reads as TGTGCCAGCACTTCCGGTAGGAGCGAGCAGTACTTC. Its protein product is CASTSGRSEQYF.

The chain combines TRBV7-2 with TRBJ2-7; D not resolved. The germline CDR1 and CDR2 sequences are SGHTA and FQGNSA. The V end was cut by 2 bases, the J end by 4 bases, with 9 bases between. The CDR3 has 13 amino acids. The CDR3 spells CASSLTDGYEQYF. DNA for the CDR3: TGTGCCAGCAGCTTAACCGACGGTTACGAGCAGTACTTC.